Detailed here is one TCR beta chain. The antigen remains unidentified. J lost 2 bases, V lost 1 base, and 8 bases had no gene match. The CDR3 is 16 amino acids. CDR1 is SGHNT, CDR2 YYREEE, per germline (reference sequence). Both 60 Vbeta primers and 13 Jbeta primers went into the PCR. Some clones are missing from TCRdb's copy, which holds only in-frame ones; the method was immunoSEQ multiplex PCR. The profile covers about 220,000 clones, with around 80% appearing a single time and roughly 0.7% taken by the ten largest. This sample stems from a study of cytomegalovirus exposure and HLA in healthy donors. Study-wide findings and caveats: Later work found that TCR association rates differed between HLA loci; DRB1 had the most and HLA-C the fewest.

The sequencing sample was made of PBMCs. The chain has TRBV5-4 and TRBJ2-5, with TRBD2 matching 7 bases. This clonotype was sampled from a boy aged 2 to 9 in good health and CMV-seronegative. Written as DNA, the CDR3 is TGTGCCAGCAGCTTGCGGGCGGGAGCGGTACAAGAGACCCAGTACTTC. It codes for CASSLRAGAVQETQYF.